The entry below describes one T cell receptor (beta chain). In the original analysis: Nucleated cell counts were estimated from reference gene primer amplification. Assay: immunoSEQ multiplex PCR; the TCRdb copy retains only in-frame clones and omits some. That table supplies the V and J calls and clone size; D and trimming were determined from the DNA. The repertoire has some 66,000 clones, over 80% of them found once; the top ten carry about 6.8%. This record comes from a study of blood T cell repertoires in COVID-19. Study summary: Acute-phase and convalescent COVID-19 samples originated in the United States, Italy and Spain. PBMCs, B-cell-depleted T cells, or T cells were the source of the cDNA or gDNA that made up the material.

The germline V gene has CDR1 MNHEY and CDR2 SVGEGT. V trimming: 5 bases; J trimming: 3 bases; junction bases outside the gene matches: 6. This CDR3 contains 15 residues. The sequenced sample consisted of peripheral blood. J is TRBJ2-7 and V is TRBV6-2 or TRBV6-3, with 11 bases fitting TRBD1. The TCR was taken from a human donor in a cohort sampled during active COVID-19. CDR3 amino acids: CASSRSGTGGYEQYF. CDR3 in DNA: TGTGCCAGCAGTAGGAGTGGGACAGGGGGCTACGAGCAGTACTTC.